A single sample is the source of the 8 T cell receptor beta chains below, sequenced in a study of OX40 agonist ivuxolimab in advanced cancers. The data were produced by immunoSEQ multiplex PCR, yet TCRdb's version contains in-frame clones alone and is incomplete. The table includes tens of thousands of clones, roughly 84% detected once. This sample comprised CD4+ or CD8+ T cells sorted from blood, obtained in a trial of the OX40 agonist ivuxolimab. The receptors derive from an adult with an advanced solid tumor such as melanoma, head and neck, liver or kidney cancer.

The chain has TRBV5-4 and TRBJ1-2; 7 bases are a match to TRBD1. Germline trimming cut 0 bases from V and 8 bases from J; bases unmatched to any gene: 1. In germline, CDR1 is SGHNT, CDR2 YYREEE (reference sequence). The length of the CDR3 is 12 residues. DNA of the CDR3: TGTGCCAGCAGCTTGGGACAGGGAGGCTACACCTTC. Translated: CASSLGQGGYTF.

As regards this clone: This CDR3 is also generated by other DNA sequences in the sample. The V call is TRBV18, the J call TRBJ2-3; possible D gene TRBD2, 6 bases. In germline, CDR1 is KGHSH, CDR2 LQKENI. There are 15 residues in the CDR3. V was clipped by 2 bases and J by 1 base, with 10 bases between them. CDR3 residues: CASSPSRGGTDTQYF. CDR3 in DNA: TGTGCCAGCTCACCATCGCGGGGTGGCACAGATACGCAGTATTTT.

The genes are TRBV10-2 and TRBJ1-1; D possibly corresponds to TRBD1 (6 bases). Trimming took off 11 bases at V and 3 bases at J, with 10 bases between the two ends. Germline CDR1 WSHSY, CDR2 SAAADI. CDR3 size: 11 residues. The CDR3 DNA sequence: TGCGCCGCAGCAGGGGACACTGAAGCTTTCTTT. Encoded protein: CAAAGDTEAFF.

This chain connects TRBV5-5 to TRBJ1-5; 10 bases fit TRBD1. The germline gives CDR1 SGHKS, CDR2 YYEKEE (reference sequence). V was clipped by 1 base and J by 5 bases; unmatched bases: 3. This CDR3 spans 15 amino acids. The CDR3 sequence: CASSLRDRGHQPQHF. The DNA for the CDR3 is TGTGCCAGCAGCTTGAGAGACAGGGGGCATCAGCCCCAGCATTTT.

J is TRBJ2-7 and V is TRBV18, with 9 nucleotides matching TRBD1. Germline V lookup: CDR1 KGHSH, CDR2 LQKENI. Losses at the gene ends were 5 bases for V and 3 bases for J; bases not matched to a gene: 5. The CDR3 covers 14 residues. The DNA for the CDR3 is TGTGCCAGCTCAACCGGGACAGGGATCTACGAGCAGTACTTC. Translated: CASSTGTGIYEQYF. The variable domain in full, completed from reference TRBV18 and TRBJ2-7, reads NAGVMQNPRHLVRRRGQEARLRCSPMKGHSHVYWYRQLPEEGLKFMVYLQKENIIDESGMPKERFSAEFPKEGPSILRIQQVVRGDSAAYFCASSTGTGIYEQYFGPGTRLTVT.

The V call is TRBV4-1, the J call TRBJ1-1; D might be TRBD1 (6 bases). Germline V gene sequence: CDR1 MGHRA, CDR2 YSYEKL. The V end was cut by 0 bases, the J end by 1 base, with 18 bases between. This CDR3 contains 18 residues. The CDR3 loop reads CASSQDRGGTGRNTEAFF. As DNA, the CDR3 is TGCGCCAGCAGCCAAGATCGGGGGGGCACAGGGAGGAACACTGAAGCTTTCTTT.

The V call is TRBV5-1, the J call TRBJ2-5; the D is unclear. The ends were cut back, 5 bases at V and 1 base at J, with 9 bases in the middle. Germline loops: CDR1 SGHRS, CDR2 YFSETQ. The CDR3 length is 13 residues. CDR3 DNA: TGCGCCAGCAGACAGACCTCCCAAGAGACCCAGTACTTC. It codes for CASRQTSQETQYF.

J is TRBJ2-5 and V is TRBV15; a weak D match, TRBD2 (5 bases). Germline CDR1 is LNHNV and CDR2 is YYDKDF (reference sequence). The CDR3 covers 16 residues. V was shortened by 0 bases and J by 4 bases, with 15 bases between the two germline ends. The CDR3 spells CATSRDHVGAGETQYF. The DNA for the CDR3 is TGTGCCACCAGCAGAGATCACGTGGGAGCCGGAGAGACCCAGTACTTC.